These T cell receptor beta chains were read from a single sample in a study of cytomegalovirus exposure and HLA in healthy donors. Data came from immunoSEQ multiplex PCR; TCRdb stores just in-frame clones and leaves some out. The sample features about 88,000 clones, with about 5.5% in its top ten. The source material was PBMCs. The receptors come from a girl between 10 and 17 years old in good health and CMV-seropositive. CDR3s include the opening cysteine and the closing phenylalanine or tryptophan. A D gene is named only where the DNA matches it firmly.

TGCGCCAGCACCGAAAGGACAGGGGCCCCCTACGAGCAGTACTTC	CASTERTGAPYEQYF	15	TRBD1	TRBV5-1	TRBJ2-7
TGCAGCGCTCAGGACTCCTACACCGGGGAGCTGTTTTTT	CSAQDSYTGELFF	13	NA	TRBV29-1	TRBJ2-2
TGTGCCAGCAGTTCCAATGCGGACAGGCCCGCGGAAGCTTTCTTT	CASSSNADRPAEAFF	15	TRBD1	TRBV27	TRBJ1-1
TGCAGCGTTCGGGGGGGCTCCGCTGAAGCTTTCTTT	CSVRGGSAEAFF	12	NA	TRBV29-1	TRBJ1-1
TGTGCCAGCAGCGTAGGACCCTCACCCAGGGATACGCAGTATTTT	CASSVGPSPRDTQYF	15	NA	TRBV9	TRBJ2-3
TGTGCCAGCAGTGATGGGGGACTCACTGGCTCCTACGAGCAGTACTTC	CASSDGGLTGSYEQYF	16	NA	TRBV25-1	TRBJ2-7
TGTGCCAGCAGTCGCCTAGCTGATACGCAGTATTTT	CASSRLADTQYF	12	NA	TRBV27	TRBJ2-3
TGTGCCATCAGTGTAGGGGCAGAGATCAGCTCTGGAAACACCATATATTTT	CAISVGAEISSGNTIYF	17	NA	TRBV10-3	TRBJ1-3
TGTGCCACCACCTTGGTAGGGGACAATGAGCAGTTCTTC	CATTLVGDNEQFF	13	NA	TRBV15	TRBJ2-1
TGTGCCAGCAGAGACAGGGACCCCGGGGAGCTGTTTTTT	CASRDRDPGELFF	13	TRBD1	TRBV6-1	TRBJ2-2
TGCGCCAGCAGGACAGGGGGCATCACTGAAGCTTTCTTT	CASRTGGITEAFF	13	TRBD1	TRBV4-1	TRBJ1-1
TGTGCCAGCAGTCCACTGGACAGGGGGTATGGCTACACCTTC	CASSPLDRGYGYTF	14	TRBD1	TRBV6-1	TRBJ1-2
TGTGCCAGCAGGTGGACAGGGGGCGACCTGAACACCGGGGAGCTGTTTTTT	CASRWTGGDLNTGELFF	17	TRBD1	TRBV27	TRBJ2-2
TGCGCCAGCAGCCAGACAGGGGACTACACCGGGGAGCTGTTTTTT	CASSQTGDYTGELFF	15	TRBD1	TRBV4-3	TRBJ2-2
TGTGCCAGCAGCTTAGTCAGTTCGGAGAGGGCCAATGAGCAGTTCTTC	CASSLVSSERANEQFF	16	NA	TRBV7-6	TRBJ2-1
TGTGCTAGTGGTCCGGGACAGGGGGCCTACGAGCAGTACTTC	CASGPGQGAYEQYF	14	TRBD1	TRBV12-5	TRBJ2-7
TGCGCCAGCAGCTTGAACCAGAAAGAGACCCAGTACTTC	CASSLNQKETQYF	13	NA	TRBV5-1	TRBJ2-5
TGTGCCAGCAGCGCCCAGACAGGCTACGAGCAGTACTTC	CASSAQTGYEQYF	13	NA	TRBV9	TRBJ2-7
TGTGCCAGCAGCTCTTGGGGGGTAGGGCGAGGGAGCAATCAGCCCCAGCATTTT	CASSSWGVGRGSNQPQHF	18	NA	TRBV5-6	TRBJ1-5
TGTGCCAGCAGTTCCTGGACAGGGATGGGTACTGAAGCTTTCTTT	CASSSWTGMGTEAFF	15	TRBD1	TRBV27	TRBJ1-1
TGTGCCAGCAGCCAACCTGCGTCAGGATCCTACGAGCAGTACTTC	CASSQPASGSYEQYF	15	NA	TRBV7-9	TRBJ2-7
TGTGCCAGCAGCGCGGGACAGGGGGGAATAGATACGCAGTATTTT	CASSAGQGGIDTQYF	15	TRBD1	TRBV9	TRBJ2-3
TGTGCCAGCAGTGCCTCGGGACAGAGCAATCAGCCCCAGCATTTT	CASSASGQSNQPQHF	15	TRBD1	TRBV2	TRBJ1-5
TGTGCCAGCAGCAGCGACAGGGGAGAAAAACTGTTTTTT	CASSSDRGEKLFF	13	TRBD1	TRBV5-6	TRBJ1-4